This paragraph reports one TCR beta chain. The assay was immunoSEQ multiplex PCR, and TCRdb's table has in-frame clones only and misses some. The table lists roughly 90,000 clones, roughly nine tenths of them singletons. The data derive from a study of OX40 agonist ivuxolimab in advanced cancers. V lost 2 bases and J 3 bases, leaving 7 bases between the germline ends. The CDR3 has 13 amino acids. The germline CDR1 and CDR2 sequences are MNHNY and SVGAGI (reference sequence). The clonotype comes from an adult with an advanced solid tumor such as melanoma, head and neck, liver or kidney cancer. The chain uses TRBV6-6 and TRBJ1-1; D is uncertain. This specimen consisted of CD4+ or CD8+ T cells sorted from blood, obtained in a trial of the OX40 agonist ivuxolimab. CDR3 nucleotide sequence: TGTGCCAGCAGTTACCTGATGGACACTGAAGCTTTCTTT. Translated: CASSYLMDTEAFF.